This entry features one T cell receptor (beta chain) sequence. Its recognized antigen is unknown. No per-base quality is available; no much larger clone lies one base away. TCR CDR3 regions were amplified from genomic DNA by multiplex PCR using the deep immunoSEQ assay. Genomic DNA extracted from each cell subset was distributed evenly over all wells of several immunoSEQ 96-well plates, and each plate served as one replicate. For sorted subsets, around 200 ng genomic DNA, equal to about 30,000 T cell genomes, was loaded into each replicate PCR. The purified libraries were quantified using a Qubit 3.0 fluorometer, sized with a Bioanalyzer 2100, and then quantified again using the KAPA Library Quantification kit. Every immunoSEQ 96-well plate was sequenced on a separate single-read 150-cycle Illumina NextSeq 550 flow cell. The authors processed their data as follows. The immunoSEQ output contained only junctional sequences without quality scores, so filtering could not match that applied to full-length reads. To assign V/J genes and CDR3, sequences were annotated using PyIR, a Python wrapper for IgBLAST v1.9, with IMGT germline references. Reads with weak V/J assignments (E-value above 1e-6), missing CDR3, stop codons, out-of-frame junctions, or ambiguous translated residues were removed. V3J clonotypes were defined as sequences sharing the same inferred V gene, J gene, and CDR3 amino acid sequence. Percentage overlap between repertoires was computed as shared unique clonotypes divided by the size of the smaller repertoire. Repertoire richness was assessed with RTK rarefaction, the Chao1 estimator, and Recon v2.1 estimates of unobserved clonotypes. OLGA was used to compute generation probabilities for all TCRbeta clonotypes that the gDNA method yielded from a few donors. Entries here come from immuneACCESS through TCRdb and include only in-frame sequences with V and J called. Some clones fail to appear in such tables; in the studies checked, an unresolved V gene covers under half of the shortfall, and the cause of the remainder is unknown. The V and J calls and clone size were taken over from that table, and D and trimming were inferred from the DNA. The sample has 1.6 million or so clones on record, approximately 98.5% of them singletons. The ten largest make up 0.36% of the sample.

These data are taken from a study of shared clonotypes between healthy human individuals (dated by TCRdb to between 2020 and 2021). About the full investigation: A few men and two women, aged 18 to 49 years, made up the cohort. Per donor, three plates each were used for CD4 naive and CD4 memory, two for CD8 naive, and one for CD8 memory. Blood TCR repertoires of a handful of healthy adults were deeply sequenced to estimate repertoire size and the extent of clonotype sharing between individuals. To increase sequencing depth and limit assay-specific biases, different laboratories used diverse techniques to prepare libraries and sequence TCR repertoires. Leukapheresis yielded between about 0.85 and 9.5 billion PBMCs per donor.

The research as a whole found: Incomplete sequencing was indicated by rarefaction of sorted-subset datasets, despite the large sequencing depth. Pairwise subsampling led to the expectation that sequencing depth would affect the degree of clonotype sharing among donors. Sampling was restricted to blood, and TCR repertoires in tissue are likely to differ from TCR repertoires in blood. Across a few donors, around 5% of naive CD4, roughly 3.4% of naive CD8, 2% to 2.5% of memory CD4, and approximately 0.4% of memory CD8 clonotypes were shared. Compared with non-shared clonotypes, clonotypes shared by all four sorted-subset donors had higher generation probabilities. The genetic and exposure-history diversity represented was limited by the small number of donors. Larger estimated clonotype richness was generally found for naive subsets than for memory subsets.

The CDR3 covers 20 residues, taking in both the cysteine and the phenylalanine. Left in the record is the CDR3 DNA by itself, 60 bases read in frame from the first base. The germline V gene (reference sequence) provides CDR1 SGHKS and CDR2 YYEKEE. Compared with germline, V lacks 4 bases and J lacks 0 bases; bases without a gene match: 16. The donors were healthy, HIV-negative adults who had no recently reported acute infections or vaccinations. Only Caucasian adults living in Nashville, Tennessee, USA were represented among the donors. CD4+ T cells were enriched through magnetic negative selection, after which naive cells were positively selected on CD45RA and the remaining negative fraction served as the memory subset. Blood was collected by leukapheresis, and PBMCs were isolated by Ficoll-Histopaque density gradient centrifugation and then cryopreserved in liquid nitrogen vapor phase. Analytical flow cytometry was used to check the purity and quantity of every magnetically sorted T cell population. Each sorted fraction had its genomic DNA isolated and then quantified by UV absorbance on a Nanodrop 2000c.

The rearrangement combines TRBV5-5 with TRBJ1-3; 10 bases in between match TRBD1. The source of this sequence is a man aged 25-45 years in good health. The specimen sequenced was naive CD4+ T cells sorted from blood. In light of the paper, this sample's cell subset or site label describes: CD45RA+ positively selected. The nucleotide sequence reads as follows: TGTGCCAGCAGCCGAGTGACGGGACAGGGGATATCGGGCTCTGGAAACACCATATATTTT. This is translated as CASSRVTGQGISGSGNTIYF.